What follows is one TCR beta chain and its context. Within the sample, other DNA sequences also encode this same CDR3. TCRdb keeps only in-frame clones here, not all; method: immunoSEQ multiplex PCR. The sample holds 200,000 to 300,000 clones; 80% to 90% are singletons and the top ten take just over 0.85%. The sample comes from a study of blood T cell repertoires in COVID-19. The wider study: Sites across the United States, Italy and Spain contributed samples from acute and convalescent COVID-19.

The CDR3 contains 13 residues. Trimming took off 2 bases at V and 4 bases at J, with 8 bases between the two ends. Germline loops: CDR1 SGHRS, CDR2 YFSETQ. The gene calls are TRBV5-1 and TRBJ2-3, with D maybe TRBD1 (6 bases). The sequenced material came from PBMCs or T cells enriched from blood (not recorded which). The source is a man aged 45-60 years who had been exposed to COVID-19. The CDR3 DNA sequence: TGCGCCAGCAGCTTAGGGGGTCCAGATACGCAGTATTTT. Residues: CASSLGGPDTQYF. Full variable domain (outside the CDR3, taken from reference TRBV5-1 and TRBJ2-3): KAGVTQTPRYLIKTRGQQVTLSCSPISGHRSVSWYQQTPGQGLQFLFEYFSETQRNKGNFPGRFSGRQFSNSRSEMNVSTLELGDSALYLCASSLGGPDTQYFGPGTRLTVL.